This T cell receptor beta chain was captured by sequencing in a study of technical replicates of blood from several donors. Clones were read by immunoSEQ multiplex PCR, and TCRdb kept only the in-frame ones, dropping some. The sample lists about 100,000 clones, 95% occurring once. This clone was found once. The origin of this receptor is a human donor in good health. The sample taken for sequencing was T cells isolated from PBMCs.

The CDR3 DNA is TGTGCCAGCAGTGAGAACAGGGTAGGTCACACTGAAGCTTTCTTT. Residues: CASSENRVGHTEAFF. The chain uses TRBV6-1 and TRBJ1-1; possible D gene TRBD1, 6 bases. Germline CDR1 MNHNS, CDR2 SASEGT. This CDR3 is 15 amino acids long. V lost 3 bases and J 3 bases, leaving 14 bases between the germline ends.